This TCR beta chain was recorded in a study of blood T cell repertoires in COVID-19. Everyone who took part was roughly 18 to 89 years old, and they came from over 20 US areas. Sequencing used immunoSEQ multiplex PCR; TCRdb keeps in-frame clones, though not all of them. The sample holds approximately 300,000 clones, 87% seen once. Per the germline V gene, CDR1 is SGHTA and CDR2 is FQGTGA. V lost 2 bases, J lost 7 bases, and 11 bases lay in between. This CDR3 is 13 amino acids long. The sample consisted of PBMCs or T cells enriched from blood (not recorded which). This clonotype was obtained from a woman aged 25 to 39 who had recovered from COVID-19. The chain has TRBV7-3 and TRBJ1-2; possible D gene TRBD1, 6 bases. Written as DNA, the CDR3 is TGTGCCAGCAGCTTAGCCAGGGGATTTGGCTACACCTTC. This sequence encodes CASSLARGFGYTF.